Following are 12 T cell receptor beta chains from one sample sequenced in a study of shared T cell receptors in the human thymus. Sequencing was performed with immunoSEQ multiplex PCR; in TCRdb, only in-frame clones are kept and a portion is missing. Among about 660,000 clones listed, around 87% were seen once. These data were likewise used in another study, on human thymus T cells.

The sample was thymocytes. The receptors were sampled from a boy in the first two years of life with a congenital heart defect.

The V gene is TRBV12-5, the J gene TRBJ1-2; 8 bases align to TRBD1. V gave up 0 bases and J gave up 2 bases; unmatched junction bases: 2. This CDR3 region has 15 residues. CDR1 and CDR2 (germline): LGHNT, FRNRAP. The DNA of the CDR3 is TGTGCTAGTGGTTTGGTATGGACAGGGAACTATGGCTACACCTTC. Protein sequence: CASGLVWTGNYGYTF.

This chain connects TRBV25-1 to TRBJ1-5; 7 bases fit TRBD1. The CDR3 loop spans 14 amino acids. Germline V gene sequence: CDR1 MGHDK, CDR2 SYGVNS. Trimming removed 4 bases from V and 3 bases from J; junction bases left unmatched: 3. CDR3 DNA sequence: TGTGCCAGCAGTGTGACAGGGATCAATCAGCCCCAGCATTTT. It codes for CASSVTGINQPQHF.

The chain joins TRBV29-1 to TRBJ2-1, with 13 bases aligning to TRBD2. This CDR3 comprises 15 residues. CDR1 is SQVTM, CDR2 ANQGSEA, per germline. After removal of 6 bases from V and 5 bases from J, the junction contained 7 bases not matched to a gene. The CDR3 sequence: CSVVGTSGNDNEQFF. The CDR3 bases are TGCAGCGTGGTAGGGACTAGCGGGAACGACAATGAGCAGTTCTTC.

The gene calls are TRBV5-1 and TRBJ2-7, with 9 bases aligning to TRBD2. This CDR3 spans 17 amino acids. Germline V gene sequence: CDR1 SGHRS, CDR2 YFSETQ. After removal of 0 bases from V and 0 bases from J, the junction contained 7 bases not matched to a gene. Written as DNA, the CDR3 is TGCGCCAGCAGCTTGGAGGAGGCGGGAGGGAGCTCCTACGAGCAGTACTTC. Its translation: CASSLEEAGGSSYEQYF.

V and J are TRBV7-9 and TRBJ2-7, with a possible D match to TRBD2 (6 bases). The CDR3 has 14 residues. The V and J ends lost 5 bases and 1 base respectively, with 12 bases between them. The germline CDR1 and CDR2 sequences are SEHNR and FQNEAQ (reference sequence). The CDR3 protein is CASSDLARSYEQYF. CDR3 sequence (DNA): TGTGCCAGCAGCGACCTAGCGAGGTCCTACGAGCAGTACTTC. The complete variable domain, with remaining parts taken from reference TRBV7-9 and TRBJ2-7, reads DTGVSQNPRHKITKRGQNVTFRCDPISEHNRLYWYRQTLGQGPEFLTYFQNEAQLEKSRLLSDRFSAERPKGSFSTLEIQRTEQGDSAMYLCASSDLARSYEQYFGPGTRLTVT.

This chain joins TRBV7-9 and TRBJ2-1, with 9 nucleotides matching TRBD2. Germline V gene sequence: CDR1 SEHNR, CDR2 FQNEAQ (reference sequence). This CDR3 comprises 14 residues. The trim removed 5 bases at V and 7 bases at J, leaving 6 bases unmatched. As DNA, the CDR3 is TGTGCCAGCAGCCCGAGCGGGAGGAAGAATGAGCAGTTCTTC. Amino acids: CASSPSGRKNEQFF.

V usage is TRBV21-1 and J usage is TRBJ2-7; the table names TRBD2, a call not compared with the DNA. TRBV21-1 is a known pseudogene. This CDR3 is 15 amino acids long. The CDR3 bases are TGTGCCAGCAGGGAGGGGCGGGAGAGTTATTACGAGCAGTACTTC. Translated: CASREGRESYYEQYF.

The V and J genes are TRBV11-2 and TRBJ2-1; no definite D call. Trimming took off 2 bases at V and 7 bases at J, with 9 bases between the two ends. Germline V gene data show CDR1 as SGHAT and CDR2 as FQNNGV. There are 13 residues in the CDR3. CDR3 coding DNA: TGTGCCAGCAGCTTAAGCCTAGTGAATGAGCAGTTCTTC. Protein product: CASSLSLVNEQFF.

This clone was found once. This chain joins TRBV6-5 and TRBJ2-7; possible D gene TRBD1, 6 bases. Germline-derived CDR1 and CDR2 are MNHEY and SVGAGI. CDR3 size: 16 residues. Trimming removed 1 base from V and 6 bases from J, with 19 bases in between. For the CDR3, the DNA is TGTGCCAGCAGTTACTACAGGACAGCCTCCCTTTTCGAGCAGTACTTC. Protein product: CASSYYRTASLFEQYF.

This chain connects TRBV4-3 to TRBJ2-5, with D possibly matching TRBD1 (6 bases). The CDR3 runs 15 residues. The V end lost 0 bases, the J end lost 2 bases, and 10 bases lay between the germline ends. Germline lookup yields CDR1 LGHNA and CDR2 YSLEER. The DNA of the CDR3 is TGCGCCAGCAGCCAAGACGTCACAGGGCAAGAGACCCAGTACTTC. Protein product: CASSQDVTGQETQYF.

This chain links TRBV7-6 with TRBJ2-3, with D perhaps TRBD1 (6 bases). Germline CDR1 and CDR2: SGHVS and FNYEAQ. CDR3 size: 13 residues. Trimming pared 5 bases from V and 8 bases from J, leaving 14 bases between. The CDR3 protein is CASSRKQGSTQYF. Written as DNA, the CDR3 is TGTGCCAGCAGCCGCAAACAGGGTTCTACGCAGTATTTT.

This clone was seen only once. V usage is TRBV19 and J usage is TRBJ2-1; 10 positions match TRBD2. Germline loops: CDR1 LNHDA, CDR2 SQIVND (reference sequence). Unmatched junction bases numbered 7, after V lost 10 bases and J lost 7 bases. The length of the CDR3 is 13 residues. CDR3: CATQAGGPNEQFF. DNA of the CDR3: TGTGCCACCCAAGCGGGAGGGCCAAATGAGCAGTTCTTC.